The clone carrying this TCR beta chain was counted many times. This sample's TCRbeta library carried unique molecular identifier barcodes. TCRdb itself ran the PCR reads through MiXCR, one entry per CDR3 protein. The sample consists of approximately 89,000 distinct CDR3 sequences, around 15% of them appearing once. The source of the sample is a study of T-cell reconstitution after alpha-beta-depleted transplantation in children. The CDR3 totals 14 residues. Germline assignment: CDR1 SGHRS and CDR2 YFSETQ. Trimming pared 2 bases from V and 2 bases from J, leaving 10 bases between. The sequencing here drew on PBMCs, mostly from graft donor cells, taken 180 days after TCRalphabeta/CD19-depleted stem cell transplant. This clonotype originated in a male patient aged 2 to 9 who had a stem cell transplant for acute lymphoblastic leukemia, so the T cells may come from the graft donor. This chain uses TRBV5-1 with TRBJ2-5; D is possibly TRBD1 (6 bases). The CDR3 loop is CASSLGTLQETQYF. The CDR3 region has the DNA TGCGCCAGCAGCTTAGGGACACTACAAGAGACCCAGTACTTC.